The 21 T cell receptor beta chains given below trace back to one sample, sequenced in a study of T cell responses to AZD1222 COVID-19 vaccine (dated by TCRdb to 2020 to 2022). This specimen's time point label, interpreted: baseline before first vaccination. The protocol used for the library was the immunoSEQ multiplex PCR assay. This immuneACCESS table, as held by TCRdb, lists in-frame sequences with V and J called but not all clones. Of the missing ones, under half trace to an unresolved V gene in checked studies; the others have no known cause. The sample table holds 95,000 to 150,000 clones, of which more than 85% were seen once. Approximately 9.2% of the sample is taken by the ten largest. The starting material was peripheral blood, obtained on day 0 of AZD1222 vaccination. These receptor sequences come from an adult in good health.

The chain uses TRBV9 and TRBJ2-3; D call uncertain. The CDR3 extends over 14 amino acids. V was cut by 1 base and J by 0 bases, with 6 bases left in between. Germline CDR1 SGDLS, CDR2 YYNGEE. The CDR3 nucleotides are TGTGCCAGCAGCGTATTATCTAGCACAGATACGCAGTATTTT. This gives the protein CASSVLSSTDTQYF.

The chain has TRBV29-1 and TRBJ1-1; 8 positions agree with TRBD1. The V gene end was trimmed by 4 bases and the J gene end by 4 bases; junction bases not matched to a gene: 11. The CDR3 loop spans 15 amino acids. Germline V lookup: CDR1 SQVTM, CDR2 ANQGSEA. CDR3 protein: CSVGGRGQGITEAFF. In DNA form, the CDR3 reads TGCAGCGTTGGGGGCAGGGGGCAGGGGATCACTGAAGCTTTCTTT.

The V gene is TRBV19, the J gene TRBJ2-5, with TRBD1 matching 10 bases. The CDR3 runs 13 residues. Germline V gives CDR1 LNHDA, CDR2 SQIVND (reference sequence). Trimming at V came to 6 bases and at J to 4 bases, leaving 2 bases not matched to a gene. The CDR3 nucleotides read TGTGCCAGTAGCCGGGACAGGGGAGAGACCCAGTACTTC. It encodes CASSRDRGETQYF. The full variable domain, rest sourced from reference TRBV19 and TRBJ2-5, is DGGITQSPKYLFRKEGQNVTLSCEQNLNHDAMYWYRQDPGQGLRLIYYSQIVNDFQKGDIAEGYSVSREKKESFPLTVTSAQKNPTAFYLCASSRDRGETQYFGPGTRLLVL.

The chain is built from TRBV12-3 or TRBV12-4 and TRBJ1-1; D remains ambiguous. V was trimmed by 7 bases and J by 0 bases, leaving 6 bases between them. The CDR3 extends over 12 amino acids. CDR3 sequence (DNA): TGTGCCAGCAACAACATGAACACTGAAGCTTTCTTT. This encodes CASNNMNTEAFF.

This chain connects TRBV5-5 to TRBJ2-1; 8 bases are shared with TRBD1. The CDR3 runs to 16 residues. Germline lookup yields CDR1 SGHKS and CDR2 YYEKEE (reference sequence). The ends lost 3 bases at V and 6 bases at J; junction bases unmatched: 11. The CDR3 nucleotides read TGTGCCAGCAGCTACGTACAGAGACAGGGGTTCAATGAGCAGTTCTTC. It encodes CASSYVQRQGFNEQFF.

This clone has only one observation. The V and J genes are TRBV10-3 and TRBJ2-7, with 13 bases lining up with TRBD2. V was clipped by 5 bases and J by 0 bases; unmatched bases: 13. The CDR3 covers 19 residues. The germline V gene encodes CDR1 ENHRY and CDR2 SYGVKD. The CDR3 nucleotides read TGTGCCATCAGTCAACTAGCGGGAGGGGACCTACGAGCCTCCTACGAGCAGTACTTC. Translated, it gives CAISQLAGGDLRASYEQYF.

The V and J genes are TRBV2 and TRBJ1-4; a possible D gene is TRBD1 (5 bases). This CDR3 has 12 amino acids. Germline V gene sequence: CDR1 SNHLY, CDR2 FYNNEI. V was cut by 6 bases and J by 9 bases, with 11 bases left in between. CDR3 nucleotides: TGTGCCAGCAGGGAACGGGACCAAAAACTGTTTTTT. Its translation is CASRERDQKLFF.

V gene TRBV7-3 combines with J gene TRBJ2-7; D could derive from TRBD1 or TRBD2 (5 bases each). The CDR3 covers 14 residues. The germline V gene has CDR1 SGHTA and CDR2 FQGTGA. V gave up 5 bases and J gave up 0 bases, with 11 bases separating them. In DNA, the CDR3 is TGTGCCAGCAGCCCCGGGACGGACTCCTACGAGCAGTACTTC. This translates into CASSPGTDSYEQYF.

J is TRBJ1-1 and V is TRBV5-1; 8 bases line up with TRBD1. CDR3 length equals 15 residues. J was trimmed by 1 base and V by 4 bases; bases with no gene match: 6. Germline loops: CDR1 SGHRS, CDR2 YFSETQ. CDR3 nucleotides: TGCGCCAGCAGCCCCTGGACAGGGACGAACACTGAAGCTTTCTTT. It encodes CASSPWTGTNTEAFF.

The chain employs TRBV6-1 and TRBJ2-5; 10 bases map to TRBD1. V lost 4 bases to trimming and J lost 5 bases; unmatched junction nucleotides: 10. This CDR3 has 16 residues. CDR1 is MNHNS and CDR2 is SASEGT in the germline V gene. The CDR3, as DNA: TGTGCCAGCAGTGTCCGGGACAGGGGTTTCAGGGAGACCCAGTACTTC. Its protein is CASSVRDRGFRETQYF.

V is TRBV5-6 and J is TRBJ2-5, with D possibly TRBD2 on 6 matching bases. The V end was cut by 0 bases, the J end by 4 bases, with 7 bases between. The germline V gene has CDR1 SGHDT and CDR2 YYEEEE. The CDR3 covers 13 residues. The DNA for the CDR3 is TGTGCCAGCAGCTTGGCCGGGGGAGAGACCCAGTACTTC. It translates to CASSLAGGETQYF.

The V and J genes are TRBV10-1 and TRBJ2-5; possibly TRBD1 for D (5 bases). Trimming left V 9 bases short and J 1 base short, with 12 bases between. This CDR3 region has 13 residues. Germline CDR1 and CDR2: WNHNN and SYGVQD (reference sequence). The CDR3 region has the DNA TGCGCCAGAACTTTGACAGTCCAAGAGACCCAGTACTTC. This gives the protein CARTLTVQETQYF.

This clone was seen a single time. This chain joins TRBV6-5 and TRBJ1-3, with D perhaps TRBD1 (6 bases). Trimming took off 0 bases at V and 0 bases at J, with 9 bases between the two ends. CDR3 length equals 16 residues. CDR1 MNHEY and CDR2 SVGAGI come from the germline V gene. CDR3 region: CASSYSRTDSGNTIYF. The CDR3 bases are TGTGCCAGCAGTTACTCGAGGACAGACTCTGGAAACACCATATATTTT.

The chain recombines TRBV25-1 with TRBJ1-2; D might be TRBD1 (5 bases). Germline V gene sequence: CDR1 MGHDK, CDR2 SYGVNS. The V end was cut by 1 base, the J end by 0 bases, with 12 bases between. CDR3 length equals 16 residues. The CDR3 DNA is TGTGCCAGCAGTGAATCTAGGTGGGGGTCTAACTATGGCTACACCTTC. Residues: CASSESRWGSNYGYTF.

This chain links TRBV24-1 with TRBJ2-2, with a tentative D call TRBD2 (6 bases). V lost 5 bases, J lost 1 base, and 10 bases lay in between. CDR1 KGHDR and CDR2 SFDVKD come from the germline V gene. CDR3 length: 15 residues. As DNA, the CDR3 is TGTGCCACCAGTGTGGGAGGAGTGAACACCGGGGAGCTGTTTTTT. This codes for CATSVGGVNTGELFF.

The CDR3 region is CASSYSFNNVYEQYF. For the CDR3, the DNA is TGTGCCAGCAGTTACTCGTTTAATAACGTCTACGAGCAGTACTTC. The rearrangement links TRBV6-2 or TRBV6-3 to TRBJ2-7; D gene ambiguous. CDR1 MNHEY and CDR2 SVGEGT come from the germline V gene. This CDR3 is built from 15 residues. The V gene lost 0 bases and the J gene lost 3 bases, with 12 bases spanning the gap.

The chain employs TRBV30 and TRBJ1-2, with 10 bases lining up with TRBD1. J gave up 4 bases and V 2 bases, and 4 bases lay outside the gene matches. The CDR3 extends over 14 amino acids. The germline gives CDR1 GTSNPN, CDR2 SVGIG (reference sequence). The CDR3 DNA sequence: TGTGCCTGGAGTTTGGGACAGGGGTCCTATGGCTACACCTTC. Residues: CAWSLGQGSYGYTF. Full variable domain (outside the CDR3, taken from reference TRBV30 and TRBJ1-2): SQTIHQWPATLVQPVGSPLSLECTVEGTSNPNLYWYRQAAGRGLQLLFYSVGIGQISSEVPQNLSASRPQDRQFILSSKKLLLSDSGFYLCAWSLGQGSYGYTFGSGTRLTVV.

The J gene is TRBJ2-1, the V gene TRBV30; 11 nucleotides align to TRBD2. V shed 4 bases and J 2 bases; nucleotides not matched to a gene: 1. This CDR3 spans 14 amino acids. Germline CDR1 GTSNPN, CDR2 SVGIG (reference sequence). The chain's CDR3 is CAWIAGGAYNEQFF. The CDR3 bases are TGTGCCTGGATAGCGGGAGGGGCCTACAATGAGCAGTTCTTC.

The J gene is TRBJ2-7, the V gene TRBV4-2; 14 positions match TRBD2. V trimming: 0 bases; J trimming: 4 bases; junction bases outside the gene matches: 8. The CDR3 is 18 amino acids. CDR1 and CDR2 (germline): LGHNA, YNFKEQ. The CDR3 sequence: CASSQEDPGLAGAYEQYF. The CDR3 DNA reads TGTGCCAGCAGCCAAGAGGACCCGGGACTAGCGGGAGCATACGAGCAGTACTTC.

The rearrangement uses TRBV5-1 and TRBJ1-1, with unresolved D. The ends were cut back, 4 bases at V and 2 bases at J, with 12 bases in the middle. This CDR3 spans 14 amino acids. Germline V CDR1 and CDR2: SGHRS, YFSETQ. This chain's CDR3 is CASSPTRGNTEAFF. The CDR3 DNA reads TGCGCCAGCAGCCCAACCCGGGGAAACACTGAAGCTTTCTTT. Using reference TRBV5-1 and TRBJ1-1 for the parts outside the CDR3, the full variable domain is KAGVTQTPRYLIKTRGQQVTLSCSPISGHRSVSWYQQTPGQGLQFLFEYFSETQRNKGNFPGRFSGRQFSNSRSEMNVSTLELGDSALYLCASSPTRGNTEAFFGQGTRLTVV.

Comment on this clone: The same CDR3 can be traced to other DNA sequences in this sample. V usage is TRBV11-3 and J usage is TRBJ1-1; D not resolved. The ends were cut back, 1 base at V and 0 bases at J, with 3 bases in the middle. Looked up from germline, CDR1 is SGHNT and CDR2 is YENEEA. This CDR3 comprises 13 residues. The CDR3 here is CASSLGLNTEAFF. Here the CDR3 DNA reads TGTGCCAGCAGCTTAGGGTTGAACACTGAAGCTTTCTTT.